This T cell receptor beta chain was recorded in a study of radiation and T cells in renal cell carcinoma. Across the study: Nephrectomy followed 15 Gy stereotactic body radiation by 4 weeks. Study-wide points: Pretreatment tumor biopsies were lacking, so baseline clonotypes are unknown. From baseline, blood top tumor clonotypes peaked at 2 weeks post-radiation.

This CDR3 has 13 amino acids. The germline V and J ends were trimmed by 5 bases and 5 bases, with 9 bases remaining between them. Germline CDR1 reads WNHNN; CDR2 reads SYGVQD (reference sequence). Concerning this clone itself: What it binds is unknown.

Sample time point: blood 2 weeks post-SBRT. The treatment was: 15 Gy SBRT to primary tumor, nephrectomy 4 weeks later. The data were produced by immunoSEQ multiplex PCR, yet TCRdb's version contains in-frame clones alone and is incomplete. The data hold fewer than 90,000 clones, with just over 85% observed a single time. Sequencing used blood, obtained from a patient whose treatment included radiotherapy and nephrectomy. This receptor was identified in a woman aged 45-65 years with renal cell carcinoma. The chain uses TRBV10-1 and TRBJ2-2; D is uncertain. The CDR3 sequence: CASSRLGTGELFF. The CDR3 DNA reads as TGCGCCAGCAGTAGACTCGGGACCGGGGAGCTGTTTTTT.